This T cell receptor (beta chain) was identified during a study of shared clonotypes between healthy human individuals. TCRdb's table, derived via immunoSEQ multiplex PCR, lists solely in-frame clones and lacks some. The sample holds approximately 92,000 clones, about 70% seen once. Germline V gene data show CDR1 as LNHDA and CDR2 as SQIVND (reference sequence). CDR3 length: 15 residues. V lost 5 bases to trimming and J lost 6 bases, with 17 bases between them. Specimen: memory CD8+ T cells sorted from blood. The subset is: CD45RO+ cells pooled with CCR7-negative TemRA cells. The chain uses TRBV19 and TRBJ2-1; D may correspond to TRBD1 or TRBD2 (5 bases each). This sequence originates from a man younger than 45 in good health. CDR3 sequence reads: CASSPWGSGPNEQFF. In DNA form, the CDR3 reads TGTGCCAGTAGTCCTTGGGGGTCGGGCCCCAATGAGCAGTTCTTC.